Listed below are T cell receptor beta chains from one sample, sequenced in a study of blood T cells in healthy people across ages. TCRdb re-called the 5' RACE reads with MiXCR, one entry per CDR3 protein. The sample comprises around 1.5 million distinct CDR3 sequences, roughly 59% of which are singletons, and 6.5% to 8.5% rests with the top ten. The specimen sequenced was blood. These receptors came from a man aged 18 to 29 in good health. The CDR3 runs from the conserved cysteine through the conserved F or W.

j_call v_call cdr3_aa
TRBJ1-6 TRBV9 CASRGQGSPLHF
TRBJ2-3 TRBV7-9 CSSTIFGDTQYF
. TRBV7-9 CASSLIGKGQGPYEQYF
TRBJ2-3 TRBV20-1 CSASRDGRPDTQYF
TRBJ2-3 TRBV2 CASSGSGRATDTQYF
TRBJ2-3 TRBV11-2 CASSLVPAATQYF
TRBJ2-5 TRBV7-9 CASSFSSRGLQETQYF
. TRBV4-2 CASSQGISEQYF
TRBJ2-2 TRBV5-6 CASQAGGPPGELFF
. TRBV29-1 CNVVWEGEQYF
TRBJ2-7 TRBV20-1 CSGRKGTGGSDEQYF
TRBJ2-3 TRBV5-1 CASSREDSSTDTQYF
TRBJ1-5 TRBV3-1 CASSQGRASNQPQHF
TRBJ2-5 TRBV15 CATSRPRSGGQETQYF
TRBJ2-5 TRBV24-1 CATSDSLLGETQYF
TRBJ2-1 TRBV5-1 CASSRAGGLNEQFF
TRBJ2-1 TRBV29-1 CSVVNGGNEQFF
TRBJ2-2 TRBV19 CASSIATGHTGELFF
TRBJ2-3 TRBV13 CASSLTSGTETQYF
TRBJ2-4 TRBV11-2 CASRKAGGQNIQYF
TRBJ2-1 TRBV10-3 CAIRPGPLAGSGNEQFF
TRBJ1-1 TRBV2 CASSIDRELRNTEAFF
TRBJ1-2 TRBV5-1 CASSSETGGADYGYTF
TRBJ1-2 TRBV7-2 CASSFVGWDGYTF
TRBJ1-1 TRBV30 CAWSADTEAFF
TRBJ2-3 TRBV27 CASSFSSLDGRTGLTDTQYF
TRBJ2-7 TRBV27 CASSFGTSGLDEQYF
TRBJ2-3 TRBV6-6 CASSYVDRRDTQYF
TRBJ1-3 TRBV7-6 CASSLNRDPGNTIYF
TRBJ1-6 TRBV7-8 CASSLTGQPLMSYNSPLHF
TRBJ2-3 TRBV20-1 CSAAQGGTDTQYF
TRBJ2-1 TRBV7-2 CASSSETGFYNEQFF
TRBJ2-3 TRBV4-2 CASSQDGRADTQYF
TRBJ1-1 TRBV4-3 CASSQDWRGNTEAFF
TRBJ2-1 TRBV5-1 CASSLVAQSYNEQFF
TRBJ2-1 TRBV29-1 CSVASTRLASNEQFF
. TRBV11-2 CASSLAPTSNEQYF
TRBJ2-3 TRBV13 CASSAARGVTDTQYF
TRBJ2-1 TRBV20-1 CSASTSFGSYNEQFF
TRBJ1-1 TRBV29-1 CSVGGTAMNTEAFF
TRBJ2-7 TRBV7-2 CASSAVLQNSYEQYF
TRBJ1-2 TRBV25-1 CASSERNGQGGYGYTF
TRBJ2-3 TRBV7-2 CASSLEGGGVADTQYF
TRBJ2-1 TRBV11-2 CASSLGRGAFNEQFF
TRBJ2-5 TRBV2 CASNSLAGVETQYF
. TRBV28 CASTSPGLVLHEQYF